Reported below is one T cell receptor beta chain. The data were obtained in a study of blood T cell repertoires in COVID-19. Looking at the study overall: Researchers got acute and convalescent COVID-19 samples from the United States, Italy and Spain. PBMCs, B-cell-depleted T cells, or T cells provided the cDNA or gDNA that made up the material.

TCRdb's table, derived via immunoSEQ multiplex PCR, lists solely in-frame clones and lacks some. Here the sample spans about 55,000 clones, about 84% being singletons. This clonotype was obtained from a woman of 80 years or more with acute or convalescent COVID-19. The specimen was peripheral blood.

The CDR3 protein is CASRWADNQPQHF. As DNA, the CDR3 is TGTGCCAGCAGGTGGGCAGACAATCAGCCCCAGCATTTT. The rearrangement uses TRBV2 and TRBJ1-5; D ambiguous. The CDR3 runs to 13 residues. The germline V gene has CDR1 SNHLY and CDR2 FYNNEI. Deletions cut 6 bases from V and 3 bases from J, with 9 bases between. The variable domain in full, completed from reference TRBV2 and TRBJ1-5, reads EPEVTQTPSHQVTQMGQEVILRCVPISNHLYFYWYRQILGQKVEFLVSFYNNEISEKSEIFDDQFSVERPDGSNFTLKIRSTKLEDSAMYFCASRWADNQPQHFGDGTRLSIL.